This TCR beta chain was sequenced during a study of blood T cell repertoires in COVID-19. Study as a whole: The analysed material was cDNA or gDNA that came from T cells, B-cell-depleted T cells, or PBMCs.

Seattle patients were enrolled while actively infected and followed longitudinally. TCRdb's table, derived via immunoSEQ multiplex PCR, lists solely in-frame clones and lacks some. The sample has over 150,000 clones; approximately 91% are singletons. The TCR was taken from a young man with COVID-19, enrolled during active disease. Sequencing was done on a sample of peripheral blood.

CDR3 amino acids: CASSLSTGSSGANVLTF. CDR3 in DNA: TGTGCCAGCAGCTTATCAACAGGATCCTCTGGGGCCAACGTCCTGACTTTC. The chain couples TRBV5-5 to TRBJ2-6, with D possibly matching TRBD1 (5 bases). Germline values: CDR1 SGHKS, CDR2 YYEKEE (reference sequence). The CDR3 loop spans 17 amino acids. Trimming took off 2 bases at V and 0 bases at J, with 12 bases between the two ends.